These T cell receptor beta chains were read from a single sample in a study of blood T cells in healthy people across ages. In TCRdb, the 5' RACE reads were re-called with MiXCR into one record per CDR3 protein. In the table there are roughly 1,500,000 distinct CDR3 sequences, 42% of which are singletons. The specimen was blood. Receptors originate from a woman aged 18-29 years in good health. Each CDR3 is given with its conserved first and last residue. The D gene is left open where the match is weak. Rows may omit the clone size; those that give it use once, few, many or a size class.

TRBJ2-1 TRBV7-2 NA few TGTGCCAGCAGCTTAGGGGGGAGGTATGAGCAGTTCTTC CASSLGGRYEQFF
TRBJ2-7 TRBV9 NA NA TGTGCCAGCAGCGCGAAGGACTACGAGCAGTACTTC CASSAKDYEQYF
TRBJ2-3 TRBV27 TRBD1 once TGTGCCAGCAGTTCCAGGGGGTTGGGGGCAGATACGCAGTATTTT CASSSRGLGADTQYF
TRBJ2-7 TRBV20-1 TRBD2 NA TGCAGTGCTAGAGATCCCCGGGAGGGGACCTACGAGCAGTACTTC CSARDPREGTYEQYF
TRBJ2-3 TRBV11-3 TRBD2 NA TGTGCCAGCAGCCGCTTAGCGGGGGGGCCGGGAGATGCGCAGTATTTT CASSRLAGGPGDAQYF
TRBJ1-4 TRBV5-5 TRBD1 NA TGTGCCAGCAGCTGGGGGACAGGGGGAGAAAAACTGTTTTTT CASSWGTGGEKLFF
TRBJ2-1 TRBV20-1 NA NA TGCAGTGCAGAACAACTAGTGGCCTACAATGAGCAGTTCTTC CSAEQLVAYNEQFF
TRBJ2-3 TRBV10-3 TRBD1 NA TGTGCCATCGGAGGACAGGGTTTAACAGATACGCAGTATTTT CAIGGQGLTDTQYF
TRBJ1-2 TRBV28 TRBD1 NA TGTGCCAGCAGTCCCCTAACAGGGGAGGAGAACTATGGCTACACCTTC CASSPLTGEENYGYTF
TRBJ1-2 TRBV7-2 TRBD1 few TGTGCCAGCAGCTTGGGGGACAGGGGAAGACCAGGGGATCAGGGCTACACCTTC CASSLGDRGRPGDQGYTF
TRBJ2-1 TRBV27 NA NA TGTGCCAGCAGTCCGAGGGCAGACTTTTCCTACAATGAGCAGTTCTTC CASSPRADFSYNEQFF
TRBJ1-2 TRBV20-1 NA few TGCAGTGCCGCACACGGGGGTTTGGTTGGCTACACCTTC CSAAHGGLVGYTF
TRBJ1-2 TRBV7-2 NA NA TGTGCCAGCAGCTTCTCGGGACGACGTGTGACTAACTATGGCTACACCTTC CASSFSGRRVTNYGYTF
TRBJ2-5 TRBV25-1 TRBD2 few TGTGCCAGCAGTGAGGCGGGAGCGGAGACCCAGTACTTC CASSEAGAETQYF
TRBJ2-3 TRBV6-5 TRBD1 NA TGTGCCAGCAGTCATGGGACAGGGGAATCCTCAGATACGCAGTATTTT CASSHGTGESSDTQYF
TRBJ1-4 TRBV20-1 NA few TGCAGTGCTAGAGATTGGGCCCGAACTAATTTTCTGTTTTTT CSARDWARTNFLFF
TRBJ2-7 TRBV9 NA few TGTGCCAGCAGCGTTCGACAGGGAGGTGATCTTGGCGAGCAGTACTTC CASSVRQGGDLGEQYF
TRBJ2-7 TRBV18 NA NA TGTGCCAGCTCACCTGCCGGACTACCCTACGAGCAGTACTTC CASSPAGLPYEQYF
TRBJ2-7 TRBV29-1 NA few TGCAGCGTTGAAGATGCGGGGCTCGCCTTCGGGGAGCAGTACTTC CSVEDAGLAFGEQYF
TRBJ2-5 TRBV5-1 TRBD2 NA TGCGCCAGCAGCTTGGTGGTTAGCGGGAGTTCAAATGAGCAGTACTTC CASSLVVSGSSNEQYF
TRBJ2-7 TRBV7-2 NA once TGTGCCAGCAGCTTAGCCCTAGGGGGGATCTACGAGCAGTACTTC CASSLALGGIYEQYF
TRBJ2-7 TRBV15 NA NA TGTGCCACCAGCACGACCGGTCCCTACAATGAGCAGTACTTC CATSTTGPYNEQYF
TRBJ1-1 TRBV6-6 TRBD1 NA TGTGCCAGCAACAGGGACAGGGGGGCTGAAGCTTTCTTT CASNRDRGAEAFF
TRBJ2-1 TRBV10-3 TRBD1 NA TGTGCTGGACAGGCAAACTCCTACAATGAGCAGTTCTTC CAGQANSYNEQFF
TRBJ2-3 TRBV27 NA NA TGTGCCAGCCGGGGAGGCCCCTATATGGGCACAGATACGCAGTATTTT CASRGGPYMGTDTQYF
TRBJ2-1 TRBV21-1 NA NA TGTGCCAGCAGCGGCTCTCTAGCGGAGGCCTCCAATGAGCAGTTCTTC CASSGSLAEASNEQFF
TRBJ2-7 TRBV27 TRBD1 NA TGTGCCAGCAGTTTATATTGGGACAGGGGCTACAATGAGCAGTACTTC CASSLYWDRGYNEQYF
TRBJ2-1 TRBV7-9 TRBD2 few TGTGCCAGCTCGCGGGGGGATACAACTACGGATGAGCAGTTCTTC CASSRGDTTTDEQFF
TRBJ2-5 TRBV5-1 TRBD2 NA TGCGCCAGCACGTCCGGGACTAGCGGGCTCCAAGAGACCCAGTACTTC CASTSGTSGLQETQYF
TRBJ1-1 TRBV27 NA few TGTGCCACGTTTCTCGAAGGGGCTGGGACTGAAGCTTTCTTT CATFLEGAGTEAFF
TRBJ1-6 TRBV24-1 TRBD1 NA TGTGCCACCAGTGATAGACAGGGTTGCTATAATTCACCCCTCCACTTT CATSDRQGCYNSPLHF
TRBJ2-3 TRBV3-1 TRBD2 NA TGTGCCAGCAGCCAAGATCGAACTAGCGGGAGCACAGATACGCAGTATTTT CASSQDRTSGSTDTQYF
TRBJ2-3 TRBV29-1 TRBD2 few TGCAGCGTTGTAGTGGCGGGGGGCACAGATACGCAGTATTTT CSVVVAGGTDTQYF
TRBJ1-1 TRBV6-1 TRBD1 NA TGTGCCGCCCGGACAGGGATTCTGAACACTGAAGCTTTCTTT CAARTGILNTEAFF
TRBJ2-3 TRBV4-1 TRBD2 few TGCGCCAGCAGCCAAGGACTAGCGGAACTCACAGATACGCAGTATTTT CASSQGLAELTDTQYF
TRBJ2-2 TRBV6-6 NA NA TGTGCCAGCACCGCAAGGGGGGAGACCGGGGAGCTGTTTTTT CASTARGETGELFF
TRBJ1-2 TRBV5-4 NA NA TGTGCCAGCAGCTTGGTGGGAATCCCCTATGGCTACACCTTC CASSLVGIPYGYTF
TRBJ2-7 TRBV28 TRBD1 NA TGTGCCATCAGACAGGGGGTTGACGAGCAGTACTTC CAIRQGVDEQYF
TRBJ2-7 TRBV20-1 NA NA TGCAGTGCTAGAGATACCAGTTCCTACGAGCAGTACTTC CSARDTSSYEQYF
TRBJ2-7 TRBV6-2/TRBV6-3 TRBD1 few TGTGCCAGCCGTTCGGACAGGGAGTACGAGCAGTACTTC CASRSDREYEQYF
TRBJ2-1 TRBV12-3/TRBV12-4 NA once TGTGCCAGCCTGGGAGGCTCAACCCTCTTCGGTGAGCAGTTCTTC CASLGGSTLFGEQFF
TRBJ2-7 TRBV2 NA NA TGTGCCAGCAGTGAACACAGGGATACTAGCTCCTACGAGCAGTACTTC CASSEHRDTSSYEQYF
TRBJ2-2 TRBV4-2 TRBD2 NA TGTGCCAGCAGCCGCTCCCGACTAGCGGGGGGAAACACCGGGGAGCTGTTTTTT CASSRSRLAGGNTGELFF
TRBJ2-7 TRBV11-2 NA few TGTGCCAGCAGCTTCGGGGATTTCTACGAGCAGTACTTC CASSFGDFYEQYF
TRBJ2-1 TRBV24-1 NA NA TGTGCCACCAGTGATACCCTAGCAAATGAGCAGTTCTTC CATSDTLANEQFF
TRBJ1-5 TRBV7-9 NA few TGTGCCAGCAGCTTCGGCACGCAGGGCGGCAATCAGCCCCAGCATTTT CASSFGTQGGNQPQHF
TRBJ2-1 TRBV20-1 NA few TGCAGTGCTAGAGAGAGACTACCTAGGAGCTCCTACAATGAGCAGTTCTTC CSARERLPRSSYNEQFF
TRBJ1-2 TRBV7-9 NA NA TGTGCCAGCAGCTTAACAGACGAAAACTATGGCTACACCTTC CASSLTDENYGYTF
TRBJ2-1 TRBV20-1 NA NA TGCAGTGCTAGAGAAACAGGACTCTCCTACAATGAGCAGTTCTTC CSARETGLSYNEQFF
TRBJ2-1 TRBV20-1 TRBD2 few TGCAGTGCTAGAGAGTGGGGACTAGCGGGAGTACTCGGGGACAATGAGCAGTTCTTC CSAREWGLAGVLGDNEQFF
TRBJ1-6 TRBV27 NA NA TGTGCCAGCGGTTCAAAAAAAGGGGAGTGGAATTCACCCCTCCACTTT CASGSKKGEWNSPLHF
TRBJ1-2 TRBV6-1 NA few TGTGCCAGCACCCCGAGGGAGGGTATCTTCTTTGGCTACACCTTC CASTPREGIFFGYTF
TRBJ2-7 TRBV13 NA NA TGTGCCAGCAGCTTACAACAGGGCCCCTCCTACGAGCAGTACTTC CASSLQQGPSYEQYF
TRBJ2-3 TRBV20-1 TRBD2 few TGCAGTGCTAGAGATGGTAGCGGGGGTGGGACGCAGTATTTT CSARDGSGGGTQYF
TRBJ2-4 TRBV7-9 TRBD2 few TGTGCCAGCAGCAAGAGGGAGGGGCTAGCCAAAAACATTCAGTACTTC CASSKREGLAKNIQYF
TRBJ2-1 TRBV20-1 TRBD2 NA TGCAGTGCTAGACTAGCGGGGGCCGGCTACAATGAGCAGTTCTTC CSARLAGAGYNEQFF
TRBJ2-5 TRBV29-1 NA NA TGCAGCGTTGATACAGGGCGTCAAGAGACCCAGTACTTC CSVDTGRQETQYF
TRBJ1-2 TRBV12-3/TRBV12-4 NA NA TGTGCCAGCAGTTTTGCAGGGACTTTAGGTGGCTACACCTTC CASSFAGTLGGYTF
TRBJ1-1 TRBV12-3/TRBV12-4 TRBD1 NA TGTGCCAGCACCGTACAGGGGGCGGCTGAAGCTTTCTTT CASTVQGAAEAFF
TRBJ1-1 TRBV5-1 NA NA TGCGCCAGCAGGGCAGGCCTAGGTAACACTGAAGCTTTCTTT CASRAGLGNTEAFF